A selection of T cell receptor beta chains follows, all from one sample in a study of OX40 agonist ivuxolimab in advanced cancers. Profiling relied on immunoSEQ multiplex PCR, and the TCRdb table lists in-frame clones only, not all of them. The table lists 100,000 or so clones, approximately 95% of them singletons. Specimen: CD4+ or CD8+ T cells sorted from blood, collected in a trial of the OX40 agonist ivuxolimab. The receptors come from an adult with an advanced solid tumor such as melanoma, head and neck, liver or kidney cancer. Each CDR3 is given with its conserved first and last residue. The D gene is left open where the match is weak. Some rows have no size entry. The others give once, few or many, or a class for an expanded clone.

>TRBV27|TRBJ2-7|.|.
CASSLSMPETYEQYF
TGTGCCAGCAGTTTATCGATGCCAGAGACCTACGAGCAGTACTTC
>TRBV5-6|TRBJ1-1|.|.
CANSSGGTEAFF
TGTGCCAACAGCTCGGGGGGCACTGAAGCTTTCTTT
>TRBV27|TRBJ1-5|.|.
CASSLWGGRNQPQHF
TGTGCCAGCAGTTTATGGGGGGGACGCAATCAGCCCCAGCATTTT
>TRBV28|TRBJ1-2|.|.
CASSFRGSDREERNYGYTF
TGTGCCAGCAGTTTTCGGGGATCGGACAGAGAAGAAAGAAACTATGGCTACACCTTC
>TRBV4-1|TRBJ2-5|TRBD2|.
CASSQERTSGSGETQYF
TGCGCCAGCAGCCAAGAAAGGACGAGCGGGAGTGGAGAGACCCAGTACTTC
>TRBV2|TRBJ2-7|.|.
CAMSGISYEQYF
TGTGCCATGTCGGGTATCTCCTACGAGCAGTACTTC
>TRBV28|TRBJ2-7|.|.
CASSQGQSYEQYF
TGTGCCAGCAGTCAAGGACAGTCCTACGAGCAGTACTTC
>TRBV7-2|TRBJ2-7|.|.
CASSLVGYEQYF
TGTGCCAGCAGCTTAGTTGGCTACGAGCAGTACTTC
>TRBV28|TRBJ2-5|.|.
CASKEVDPSEKETQYF
TGTGCCAGCAAGGAGGTCGACCCCTCCGAGAAAGAGACCCAGTACTTC
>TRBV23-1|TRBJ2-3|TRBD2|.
CASSQPGTSGSTDTQYF
TGCGCCAGCAGTCAACCCGGGACTAGCGGGAGCACAGATACGCAGTATTTT
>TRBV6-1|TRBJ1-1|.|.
CASTPGTEAFF
TGTGCCAGCACTCCGGGGACTGAAGCTTTCTTT
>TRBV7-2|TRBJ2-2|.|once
CASSLTNTGELFF
TGTGCCAGCAGCTTAACCAACACCGGGGAGCTGTTTTTT
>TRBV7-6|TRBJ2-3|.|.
CASSLRGQGPRGDTQYF
TGTGCCAGCAGCTTACGGGGACAAGGGCCCCGGGGGGATACGCAGTATTTT
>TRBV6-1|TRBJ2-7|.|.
CASSFNRGEQYF
TGTGCCAGCAGTTTCAACAGAGGCGAGCAGTACTTC
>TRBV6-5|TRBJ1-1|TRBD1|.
CASKGQGATEAFF
TGTGCCAGCAAGGGACAGGGGGCAACTGAAGCTTTCTTT
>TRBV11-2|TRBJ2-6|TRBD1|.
CASSLIQGERANVLTF
TGTGCCAGCAGCTTAATACAGGGGGAGAGGGCCAACGTCCTGACTTTC
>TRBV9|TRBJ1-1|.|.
CASSVVDSSLNTEAFF
TGTGCCAGCAGCGTAGTGGACAGTAGTTTGAACACTGAAGCTTTCTTT
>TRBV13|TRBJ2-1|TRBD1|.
CASSTGTGVNEQFF
TGTGCCAGCAGTACCGGGACAGGGGTCAATGAGCAGTTCTTC
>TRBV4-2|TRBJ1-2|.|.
CASSQGGAGAGYTF
TGTGCCAGCAGCCAAGGGGGTGCGGGGGCCGGCTACACCTTC
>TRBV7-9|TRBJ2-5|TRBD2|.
CASSPWTSGQETQYF
TGTGCCAGCAGCCCATGGACTAGCGGACAAGAGACCCAGTACTTC
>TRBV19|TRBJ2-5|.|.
CASSIVPYQETQYF
TGTGCCAGTAGTATAGTTCCGTACCAAGAGACCCAGTACTTC
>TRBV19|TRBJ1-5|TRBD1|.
CASSLTGGTSQPQHF
TGTGCCAGTAGTCTTACAGGGGGGACAAGTCAGCCCCAGCATTTT
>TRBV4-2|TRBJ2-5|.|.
CASSQGVGQETQYF
TGTGCCAGCAGCCAAGGGGTAGGGCAAGAGACCCAGTACTTC
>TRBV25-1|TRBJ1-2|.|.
CASSEWGGAGDSGGYTF
TGTGCCAGCAGTGAATGGGGAGGGGCAGGGGATTCTGGTGGCTACACCTTC